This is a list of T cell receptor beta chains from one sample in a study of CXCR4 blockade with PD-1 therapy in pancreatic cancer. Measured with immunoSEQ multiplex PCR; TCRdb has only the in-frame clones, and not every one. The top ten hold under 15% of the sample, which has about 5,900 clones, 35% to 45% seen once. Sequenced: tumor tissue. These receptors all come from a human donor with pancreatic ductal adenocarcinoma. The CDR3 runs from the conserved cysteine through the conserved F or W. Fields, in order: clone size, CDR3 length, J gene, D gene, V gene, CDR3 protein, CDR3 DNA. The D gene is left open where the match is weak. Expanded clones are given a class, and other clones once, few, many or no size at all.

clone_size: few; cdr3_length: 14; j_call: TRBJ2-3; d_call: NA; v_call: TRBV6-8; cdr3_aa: CAISGAGSTDTQYF; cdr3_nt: TGTGCCATCAGTGGAGCAGGGAGCACAGATACGCAGTATTTT
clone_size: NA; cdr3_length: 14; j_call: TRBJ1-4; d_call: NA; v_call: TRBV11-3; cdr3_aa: CASSLRGQDEKLFF; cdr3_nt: TGTGCCAGCAGCTTACGAGGGCAAGATGAAAAACTGTTTTTT
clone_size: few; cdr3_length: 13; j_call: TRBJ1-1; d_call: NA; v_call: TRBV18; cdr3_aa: CASSPGLDTEAFF; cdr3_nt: TGTGCCAGCTCACCAGGGCTAGACACTGAAGCTTTCTTT
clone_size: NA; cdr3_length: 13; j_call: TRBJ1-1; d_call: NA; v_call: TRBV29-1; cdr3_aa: CSVVSPMNTEAFF; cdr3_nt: TGCAGCGTTGTATCCCCCATGAACACTGAAGCTTTCTTT
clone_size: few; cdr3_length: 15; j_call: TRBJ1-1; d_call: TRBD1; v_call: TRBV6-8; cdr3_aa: CAITRTGSGNTEAFF; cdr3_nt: TGTGCCATCACCAGGACAGGGAGCGGGAACACTGAAGCTTTCTTT
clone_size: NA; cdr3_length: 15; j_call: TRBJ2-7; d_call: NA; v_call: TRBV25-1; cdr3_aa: CASSESRASVYEQYF; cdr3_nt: TGTGCCAGCAGTGAATCTAGGGCAAGCGTCTACGAGCAGTACTTC
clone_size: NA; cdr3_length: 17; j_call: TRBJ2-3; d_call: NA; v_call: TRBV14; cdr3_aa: CASSQDLAARGTDTQYF; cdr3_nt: TGTGCCAGCAGCCAAGATTTAGCAGCGAGAGGCACAGATACGCAGTATTTT
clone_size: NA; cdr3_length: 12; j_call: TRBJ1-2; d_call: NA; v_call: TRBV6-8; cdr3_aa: CASTEQGGGYTF; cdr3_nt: TGTGCCAGCACCGAACAGGGAGGCGGCTACACCTTC
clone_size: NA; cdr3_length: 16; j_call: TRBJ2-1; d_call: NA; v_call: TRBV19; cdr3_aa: CASSPTRERADNEQFF; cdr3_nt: TGTGCCAGTAGTCCCACCCGCGAGCGGGCGGACAATGAGCAGTTCTTC
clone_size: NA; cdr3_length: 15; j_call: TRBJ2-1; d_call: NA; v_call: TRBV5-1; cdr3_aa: CASSLDEQGYNEQFF; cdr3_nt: TGCGCCAGCAGCTTGGACGAACAGGGTTACAATGAGCAGTTCTTC
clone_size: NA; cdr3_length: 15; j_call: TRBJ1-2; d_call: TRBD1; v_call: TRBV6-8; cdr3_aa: CASSYVDDRVEGYTF; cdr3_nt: TGTGCCAGCAGTTACGTAGATGACAGGGTAGAAGGCTACACCTTC
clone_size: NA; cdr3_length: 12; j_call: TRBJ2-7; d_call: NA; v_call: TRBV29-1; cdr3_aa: CSVRDGTYEQYF; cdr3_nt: TGCAGCGTTAGGGACGGTACCTACGAGCAGTACTTC
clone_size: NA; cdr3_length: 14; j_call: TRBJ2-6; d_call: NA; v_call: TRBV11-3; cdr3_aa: CASSLASGANVLTF; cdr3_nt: TGTGCCAGCTCGCTAGCTTCTGGGGCCAACGTCCTGACTTTC
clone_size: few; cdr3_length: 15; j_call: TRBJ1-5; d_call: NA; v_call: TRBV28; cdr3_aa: CASTYRRYSNQPQHF; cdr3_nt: TGTGCCAGCACCTACCGGAGATATAGCAATCAGCCCCAGCATTTT
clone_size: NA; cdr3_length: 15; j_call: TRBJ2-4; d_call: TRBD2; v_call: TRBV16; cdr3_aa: CASSLRAASGNIQYF; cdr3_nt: TGTGCCAGCAGCCTCCGGGCGGCTAGCGGGAACATTCAGTACTTC
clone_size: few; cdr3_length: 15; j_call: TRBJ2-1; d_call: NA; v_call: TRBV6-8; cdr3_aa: CASRPGLGSYNEQFF; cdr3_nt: TGTGCCAGCAGACCGGGCCTTGGCTCCTACAATGAGCAGTTCTTC
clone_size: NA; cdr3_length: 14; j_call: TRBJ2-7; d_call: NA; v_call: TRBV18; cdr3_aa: CASSPPASSYEQYF; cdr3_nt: TGTGCCAGCTCACCACCCGCCAGTTCCTACGAGCAGTACTTC
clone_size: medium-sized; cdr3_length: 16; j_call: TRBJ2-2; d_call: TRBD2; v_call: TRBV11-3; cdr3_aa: CASSPLAGGNTGELFF; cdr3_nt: TGTGCCAGCAGCCCGCTAGCGGGTGGGAACACCGGGGAGCTGTTTTTT
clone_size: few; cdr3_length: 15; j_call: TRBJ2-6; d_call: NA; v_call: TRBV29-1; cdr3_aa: CSVEDNNSGANVLTF; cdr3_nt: TGCAGCGTTGAAGACAACAACTCTGGGGCCAACGTCCTGACTTTC
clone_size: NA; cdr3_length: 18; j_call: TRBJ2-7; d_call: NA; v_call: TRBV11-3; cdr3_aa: CASSLVAGQGSISYEQYF; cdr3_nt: TGTGCCAGCAGCTTAGTGGCGGGCCAGGGGTCAATCTCCTACGAGCAGTACTTC
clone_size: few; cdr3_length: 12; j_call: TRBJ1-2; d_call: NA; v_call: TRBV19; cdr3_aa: CASSLRSYGYTF; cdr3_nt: TGTGCCAGTAGTCTACGATCCTATGGCTACACCTTC
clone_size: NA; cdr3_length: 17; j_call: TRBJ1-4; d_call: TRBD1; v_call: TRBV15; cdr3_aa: CATSSSTQGAGNEKLFF; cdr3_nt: TGTGCCACCAGCAGCAGTACGCAGGGGGCGGGTAATGAAAAACTGTTTTTT
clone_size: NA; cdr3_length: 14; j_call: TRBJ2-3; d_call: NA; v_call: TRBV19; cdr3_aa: CASSIGVLADTQYF; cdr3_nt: TGTGCCAGTAGTATAGGGGTCTTAGCCGATACGCAGTATTTT
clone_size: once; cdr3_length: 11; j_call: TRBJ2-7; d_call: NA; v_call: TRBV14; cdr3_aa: CASSHLYEQYF; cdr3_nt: TGTGCCAGCAGCCATCTCTACGAGCAGTACTTC
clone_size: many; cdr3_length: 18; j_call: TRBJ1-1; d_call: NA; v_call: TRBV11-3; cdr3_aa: CASSFDPTSGLRWTEAFF; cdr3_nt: TGTGCCAGCAGCTTTGACCCAACATCCGGACTCCGCTGGACTGAAGCTTTCTTT
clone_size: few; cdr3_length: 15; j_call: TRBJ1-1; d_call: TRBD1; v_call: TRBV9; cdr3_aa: CASSERGTGVGGTFF; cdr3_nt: TGTGCCAGCAGCGAGCGAGGGACAGGGGTAGGAGGGACTTTCTTT
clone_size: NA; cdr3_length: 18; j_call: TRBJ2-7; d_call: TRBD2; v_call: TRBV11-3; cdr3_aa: CASSLVGSGSSGGYEQYF; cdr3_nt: TGTGCCAGCAGCTTAGTCGGTAGCGGGTCCTCCGGGGGCTACGAGCAGTACTTC
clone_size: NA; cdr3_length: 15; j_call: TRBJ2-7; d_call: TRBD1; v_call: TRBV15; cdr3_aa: CASSPGGSLYYEQYF; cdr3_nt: TGTGCCAGTTCCCCAGGGGGTAGTCTGTACTACGAGCAGTACTTC
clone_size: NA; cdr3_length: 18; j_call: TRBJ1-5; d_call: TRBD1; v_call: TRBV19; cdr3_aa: CASSIDGTGGNYNQPQHF; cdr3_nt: TGTGCCAGTAGTATAGATGGGACAGGGGGCAATTACAATCAGCCCCAGCATTTT
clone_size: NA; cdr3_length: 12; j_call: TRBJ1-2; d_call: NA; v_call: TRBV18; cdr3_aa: CASSPARDGYIF; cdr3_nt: TGTGCCAGCTCCCCGGCACGGGACGGCTACATCTTC
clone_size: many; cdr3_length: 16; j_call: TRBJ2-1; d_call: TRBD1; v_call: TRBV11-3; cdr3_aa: CASSLLTGGPYNEQFF; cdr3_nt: TGTGCCAGCAGCCTCTTGACAGGGGGACCCTACAATGAGCAGTTCTTC
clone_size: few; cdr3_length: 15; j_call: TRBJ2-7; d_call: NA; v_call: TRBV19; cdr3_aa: CASSMVEGLAWEQYF; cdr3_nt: TGTGCCAGTAGTATGGTCGAAGGTCTGGCGTGGGAGCAGTACTTC
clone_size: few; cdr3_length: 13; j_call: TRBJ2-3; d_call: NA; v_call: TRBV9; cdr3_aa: CASNPFLTDTQYF; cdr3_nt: TGTGCCAGCAACCCGTTTCTGACAGATACGCAGTATTTT
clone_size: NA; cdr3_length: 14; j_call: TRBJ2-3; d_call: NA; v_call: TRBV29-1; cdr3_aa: CSVHPPGELDTQYF; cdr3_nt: TGCAGCGTCCACCCCCCGGGAGAATTGGATACGCAGTATTTT
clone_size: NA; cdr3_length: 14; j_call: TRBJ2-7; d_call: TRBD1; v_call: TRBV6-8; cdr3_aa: CASSLGRGTYEQYF; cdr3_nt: TGTGCCAGCAGTTTGGGCAGGGGGACCTACGAGCAGTACTTC
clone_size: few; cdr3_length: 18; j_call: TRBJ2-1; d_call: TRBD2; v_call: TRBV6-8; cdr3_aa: CASSYSVSASGSYNEQFF; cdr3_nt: TGTGCCAGCAGTTACTCGGTGTCGGCTAGCGGATCCTACAATGAGCAGTTCTTC
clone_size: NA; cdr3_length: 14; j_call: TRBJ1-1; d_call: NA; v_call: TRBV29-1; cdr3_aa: CSVAREDTNTEAFF; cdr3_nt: TGCAGCGTTGCAAGAGAAGACACTAACACTGAAGCTTTCTTT
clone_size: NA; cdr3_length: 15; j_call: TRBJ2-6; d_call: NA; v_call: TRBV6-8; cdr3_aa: CASGQVGSGANVLTF; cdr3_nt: TGTGCCAGCGGTCAAGTGGGGTCTGGGGCCAACGTCCTGACTTTC
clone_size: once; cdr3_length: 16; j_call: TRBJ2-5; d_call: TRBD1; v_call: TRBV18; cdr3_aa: CASSPTGTGGLETQYF; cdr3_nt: TGTGCCAGCTCACCTACCGGGACAGGGGGATTGGAGACCCAGTACTTC
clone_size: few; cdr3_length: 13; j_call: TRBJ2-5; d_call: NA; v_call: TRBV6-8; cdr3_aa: CASSPSGWETQYF; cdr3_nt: TGTGCCAGCAGTCCCTCGGGATGGGAGACCCAGTACTTC
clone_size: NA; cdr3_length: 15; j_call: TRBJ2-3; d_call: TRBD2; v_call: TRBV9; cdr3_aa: CASSVDASGSHTQYF; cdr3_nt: TGTGCCAGCAGCGTAGACGCTAGCGGGAGTCATACGCAGTATTTT
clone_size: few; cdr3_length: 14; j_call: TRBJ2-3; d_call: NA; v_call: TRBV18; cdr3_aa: CASSPAENTDTQYF; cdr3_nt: TGTGCCAGCTCACCCGCGGAAAACACAGATACGCAGTATTTT
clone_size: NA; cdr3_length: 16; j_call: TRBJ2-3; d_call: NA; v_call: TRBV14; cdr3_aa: CASSQVRQSGADTQYF; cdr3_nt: TGTGCCAGCAGCCAAGTACGCCAGTCAGGGGCAGATACGCAGTATTTT
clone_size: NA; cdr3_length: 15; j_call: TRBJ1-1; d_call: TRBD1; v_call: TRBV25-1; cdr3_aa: CASSDPRTGDTEAFF; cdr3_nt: TGTGCCAGCAGTGACCCCCGGACAGGTGACACTGAAGCTTTCTTT
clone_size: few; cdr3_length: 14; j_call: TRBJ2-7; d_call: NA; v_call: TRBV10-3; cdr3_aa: CASAREQGAYEQYF; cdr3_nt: TGTGCCAGCGCCCGGGAGCAGGGTGCCTACGAGCAGTACTTC
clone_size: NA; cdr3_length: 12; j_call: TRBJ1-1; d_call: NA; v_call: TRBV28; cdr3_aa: CATQSQATEAFF; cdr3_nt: TGTGCCACCCAATCCCAGGCGACTGAAGCTTTCTTT
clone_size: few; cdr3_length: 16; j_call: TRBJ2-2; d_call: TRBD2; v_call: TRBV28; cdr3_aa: CASSKREGWSTGELFF; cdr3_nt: TGTGCCAGCTCGAAGCGGGAGGGCTGGTCCACCGGGGAGCTGTTTTTT
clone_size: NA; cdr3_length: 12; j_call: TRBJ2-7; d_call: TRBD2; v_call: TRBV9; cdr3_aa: CASSNPGLEQYF; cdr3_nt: TGTGCCAGCAGCAATCCGGGACTAGAGCAGTACTTC
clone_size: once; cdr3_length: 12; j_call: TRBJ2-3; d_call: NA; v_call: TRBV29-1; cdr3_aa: CSVEGPGDTQYF; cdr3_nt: TGCAGCGTTGAGGGTCCCGGAGATACGCAGTATTTT